This TCR beta chain was recorded in a study of cytomegalovirus exposure and HLA in healthy donors. Turning to the study itself: There were roughly 80 million unique TCRs (from HLA-typed donors) in an early data release.

Primers for the PCR totalled 60 Vbeta and 13 Jbeta. The assay was immunoSEQ multiplex PCR, and TCRdb's table has in-frame clones only and misses some. This sample has about 230,000 clones, with roughly four fifths found just once. Whole-study findings and limits: Using a false discovery rate of 0.05, a later analysis showed that about 16,000 TCR beta sequences were associated with HLA alleles. Among immune exposure information, only CMV serostatus was available.

The CDR3 sequence is 16 residues long. The V segment lost 6 bases and the J segment 2 bases; nucleotides outside the gene matches: 6. Germline V gives CDR1 SNHLY, CDR2 FYNNEI. As regards this clone: The antigen is undetermined.

The receptor was isolated from a woman aged 40-49 years in good health and CMV-seronegative. Sequenced input: PBMCs. The chain combines TRBV2 with TRBJ2-5; TRBD2 matches 13 bases. This CDR3 reads CASSRRLAGGQETQYF. As DNA, the CDR3 is TGTGCCAGCAGCCGTAGACTAGCGGGGGGTCAAGAGACCCAGTACTTC. Supplemented by reference TRBV2 and TRBJ2-5, the full variable domain reads EPEVTQTPSHQVTQMGQEVILRCVPISNHLYFYWYRQILGQKVEFLVSFYNNEISEKSEIFDDQFSVERPDGSNFTLKIRSTKLEDSAMYFCASSRRLAGGQETQYFGPGTRLLVL.